The 32 T cell receptor beta chains listed next were all sequenced from one sample in a study of T cell responses to AZD1222 COVID-19 vaccine. Libraries were prepared by immunoSEQ multiplex PCR; TCRdb keeps only in-frame clonotypes and omits some of them. Counted here are roughly 91,000 clones, more than 75% occurring once; the ten biggest clones make up about 3%. The sequencing used peripheral blood, collected on day 0 of AZD1222 vaccination. These receptor sequences come from an adult in good health.

V gene TRBV4-1 combines with J gene TRBJ1-6, with a tentative D call TRBD1 (6 bases). The CDR3 is 15 residues long. Germline V gene data show CDR1 as MGHRA and CDR2 as YSYEKL. Deletions cut 1 base from V and 16 bases from J, with 20 bases between. Here the CDR3 reads CASSQALGQRTSLHF. In DNA, the CDR3 is TGCGCCAGCAGCCAAGCCCTGGGACAAAGGACTTCTCTCCACTTT.

CDR3 region: CAISAADSSYEQYF. As DNA, the CDR3 is TGTGCCATCAGTGCGGCAGATAGCTCCTACGAGCAGTACTTC. The chain recombines TRBV10-3 with TRBJ2-7; D remains ambiguous. This CDR3 is built from 14 residues. Trimming removed 4 bases at V and 0 bases at J, with 10 bases between. Germline CDR1 and CDR2: ENHRY and SYGVKD.

The genes are TRBV7-8 and TRBJ1-3; 9 positions agree with TRBD1. J lost 0 bases, V lost 5 bases, and 2 bases had no gene match. The CDR3 loop spans 15 amino acids. Germline CDR1 and CDR2: SGHVS and FQNEAQ. The CDR3 DNA follows: TGTGCCAGCAGCCGGACAGGGGTCTCTGGAAACACCATATATTTT. It encodes CASSRTGVSGNTIYF.

This clone was recorded only once. This chain links TRBV30 with TRBJ2-5; 10 bases match TRBD2. CDR3 length: 12 amino acids. With 4 bases clipped from V and 5 bases from J, the junction kept 1 base outside the gene matches. From germline, CDR1 is GTSNPN and CDR2 SVGIG (reference sequence). DNA of the CDR3: TGTGCCTGGAAACTAGCGGGGGAGACCCAGTACTTC. Translated: CAWKLAGETQYF. The full variable domain, rest sourced from reference TRBV30 and TRBJ2-5, is SQTIHQWPATLVQPVGSPLSLECTVEGTSNPNLYWYRQAAGRGLQLLFYSVGIGQISSEVPQNLSASRPQDRQFILSSKKLLLSDSGFYLCAWKLAGETQYFGPGTRLLVL.

The rearrangement joins TRBV10-2 to TRBJ2-5; 13 bases are a match to TRBD2. V lost 7 bases, J lost 4 bases, and 12 bases stayed unmatched. Germline CDR1 and CDR2: WSHSY and SAAADI. The CDR3 covers 17 residues. The CDR3 DNA is TGCGCCAGCACCGGGACTAGCGGGACTGTGTACGGAGAGACCCAGTACTTC. Translated, it gives CASTGTSGTVYGETQYF.

V and J are TRBV11-2 and TRBJ2-3, with D maybe TRBD2 (7 bases). The V end lost 5 bases, the J end lost 3 bases, and 21 bases lay between the germline ends. The germline V gene encodes CDR1 SGHAT and CDR2 FQNNGV. This CDR3 spans 17 amino acids. This CDR3 is CASSPGRGGGATDTQYF. The CDR3 DNA sequence: TGTGCCAGCAGCCCAGGAAGGGGGGGCGGGGCTACAGATACGCAGTATTTT.

CDR3 sequence: CASSLRQGAGTEAFF. DNA for the CDR3: TGTGCCAGTAGTCTCCGACAGGGGGCCGGGACTGAAGCTTTCTTT. The chain combines TRBV19 with TRBJ1-1; TRBD1 matches at 10 bases. The CDR3 covers 15 residues. Losses at the gene ends were 5 bases for V and 5 bases for J; bases not matched to a gene: 8. CDR1 is LNHDA and CDR2 is SQIVND in the germline V gene (reference sequence).

The genes are TRBV6-2 or TRBV6-3 and TRBJ2-7; TRBD1 might be the D (5 bases). Germline V gives CDR1 MNHEY, CDR2 SVGEGT. Deletions cut 5 bases from V and 2 bases from J, with 16 bases between. This CDR3 is built from 15 residues. In nucleotides, the CDR3 is TGTGCCAGCAGTCGACAGTTCGTACCGGCCTACGAGCAGTACTTC. Residues: CASSRQFVPAYEQYF.

The chain uses TRBV6-6 and TRBJ1-1, with D maybe TRBD1 (6 bases). The CDR3 is made up of 14 amino acids. V was pared by 5 bases and J by 7 bases, with 17 bases between. Germline V gene lookup returns CDR1 MNHNY and CDR2 SVGAGI (reference sequence). The DNA of the CDR3 is TGTGCCAGCAGTCATAAGGGGGGGCCGGGTGAAGCTTTCTTT. Translating gives CASSHKGGPGEAFF.

The CDR3 sequence is CAWRPSGSTDTQYF. Written as DNA, the CDR3 is TGTGCCTGGAGACCTAGCGGCAGCACAGATACGCAGTATTTT. The genes are TRBV30 and TRBJ2-3; 7 bases are a match to TRBD2. Germline V gives CDR1 GTSNPN, CDR2 SVGIG (reference sequence). The junction had 3 bases not matched to a gene; V was cut back by 3 bases and J by 0 bases. This CDR3 comprises 14 residues.

The chain is built from TRBV7-9 and TRBJ1-5; 8 bases are shared with TRBD1. V gave up 5 bases and J gave up 3 bases; unmatched junction bases: 3. This CDR3 is built from 14 residues. Germline CDR1 and CDR2: SEHNR and FQNEAQ (reference sequence). The CDR3 nucleotides read TGTGCCAGCAGCGAGGGACAGGTCAATCAGCCCCAGCATTTT. Encoded protein: CASSEGQVNQPQHF.

This chain links TRBV18 with TRBJ2-7; TRBD1 agrees at 9 bases. The CDR3 length is 17 residues. Germline V gene lookup returns CDR1 KGHSH and CDR2 LQKENI. V shed 2 bases and J 3 bases; nucleotides not matched to a gene: 11. The CDR3 here is CASSPGTGNWVDYEQYF. CDR3 nucleotides: TGTGCCAGCTCACCAGGGACAGGGAATTGGGTCGACTACGAGCAGTACTTC.

The chain uses TRBV5-1 and TRBJ2-2; no definite D call. With 7 bases removed from V and 1 base from J, the gap between germline ends came to 5 bases. Germline values: CDR1 SGHRS, CDR2 YFSETQ. The CDR3 covers 12 residues. The CDR3 spells CASPGNTGELFF. CDR3 nucleotides: TGCGCCAGCCCAGGGAACACCGGGGAGCTGTTTTTT. Full variable domain (missing parts from reference TRBV5-1 and TRBJ2-2): KAGVTQTPRYLIKTRGQQVTLSCSPISGHRSVSWYQQTPGQGLQFLFEYFSETQRNKGNFPGRFSGRQFSNSRSEMNVSTLELGDSALYLCASPGNTGELFFGEGSRLTVL.

The chain links TRBV5-4 to TRBJ1-2; 8 bases are a match to TRBD1. CDR3 length: 15 residues. With 1 base clipped from V and 8 bases from J, the junction kept 10 bases outside the gene matches. From germline, CDR1 is SGHNT and CDR2 YYREEE (reference sequence). CDR3 bases: TGTGCCAGCAGCTTGTCGTCAGGGGGCGAGGAAGGCTACACCTTC. Its translation: CASSLSSGGEEGYTF.

The chain couples TRBV27 to TRBJ1-2, with a tentative D call TRBD1 (5 bases). Looked up from germline, CDR1 is MNHEY and CDR2 is SMNVEV (reference sequence). Trimming stripped 6 bases from V and 6 bases from J, with 14 bases between. The CDR3 is 13 amino acids. CDR3 sequence reads: CASSRPTGHGYTF. CDR3 bases: TGTGCCAGCAGCCGGCCCACAGGCCATGGCTACACCTTC.

The chain recombines TRBV15 with TRBJ1-3; D uncertain. The V end lost 0 bases, the J end lost 0 bases, and 9 bases lay between the germline ends. This CDR3 region has 16 residues. CDR1 is LNHNV and CDR2 is YYDKDF in the germline V gene (reference sequence). CDR3 bases: TGTGCCACCAGCAGAGATAGGGCAGACTCTGGAAACACCATATATTTT. Amino acid sequence: CATSRDRADSGNTIYF.

The chain links TRBV9 to TRBJ1-2; maybe TRBD1 (5 bases). Germline V gene lookup returns CDR1 SGDLS and CDR2 YYNGEE. V lost 2 bases and J 4 bases, leaving 18 bases between the germline ends. The CDR3 runs to 16 residues. Here the CDR3 reads CASSVSQGRPFYGYTF. CDR3 nucleotides: TGTGCCAGCAGCGTTTCGCAGGGTAGGCCCTTCTATGGCTACACCTTC.

The CDR3 sequence is CASSLVPEDTGELFF. The CDR3 nucleotides read TGCGCCAGCAGCTTGGTGCCAGAGGACACCGGGGAGCTGTTTTTT. V and J are TRBV5-1 and TRBJ2-2; D unclear. Germline V lookup: CDR1 SGHRS, CDR2 YFSETQ. This CDR3 is built from 15 residues. The germline V and J ends were trimmed by 0 bases and 3 bases, with 9 bases remaining between them.

The chain has TRBV18 and TRBJ2-2; 15 bases match TRBD2. The CDR3 has 18 amino acids. Per the germline V gene, CDR1 is KGHSH and CDR2 is LQKENI. After removal of 1 base from V and 0 bases from J, the junction contained 0 bases not matched to a gene. CDR3 DNA: TGTGCCAGCTCACCACGGACTAGCGGGAGGGCGAACACCGGGGAGCTGTTTTTT. Amino acids: CASSPRTSGRANTGELFF.

The chain combines TRBV19 with TRBJ2-1; the D gene is possibly TRBD1 (7 bases). CDR1 is LNHDA and CDR2 is SQIVND in the germline V gene (reference sequence). CDR3 size: 15 residues. With 4 bases removed from V and 1 base from J, the gap between germline ends came to 11 bases. CDR3: CASSSGTASYNEQFF. In DNA form, the CDR3 reads TGTGCCAGTAGTAGCGGGACAGCGTCCTACAATGAGCAGTTCTTC.

The chain combines TRBV18 with TRBJ2-3; 9 nucleotides line up with TRBD1. The CDR3 has 17 amino acids. Germline V gene sequence: CDR1 KGHSH, CDR2 LQKENI. Germline trimming cut 0 bases from V and 3 bases from J; bases unmatched to any gene: 7. CDR3 DNA sequence: TGTGCCAGCTCACCACCTAACGGACAGGGGCTTACAGATACGCAGTATTTT. Protein sequence: CASSPPNGQGLTDTQYF.

The chain uses TRBV5-4 and TRBJ1-1; weak D call: TRBD1 (6 bases). V dropped 2 bases and J dropped 0 bases, with 11 bases sitting between them. This CDR3 is built from 15 residues. From germline, CDR1 is SGHNT and CDR2 YYREEE (reference sequence). CDR3 sequence: CASSLQGTLNTEAFF. CDR3 DNA: TGTGCCAGCAGCTTACAGGGAACTCTGAACACTGAAGCTTTCTTT.

The chain joins TRBV7-9 to TRBJ2-1, with D possibly TRBD1 on 6 matching bases. Deletions cut 3 bases from V and 10 bases from J, with 16 bases between. CDR3 length equals 14 residues. Germline V CDR1 and CDR2: SEHNR, FQNEAQ (reference sequence). The CDR3 DNA is TGTGCCAGCAGCTTCCTCGACAGGTCAGGGGAGCAGTTCTTC. This translates into CASSFLDRSGEQFF.

The count of this clone is one. This sequence joins TRBV27 and TRBJ2-7; TRBD1 matches at 8 bases. The CDR3 length is 15 residues. The germline V gene has CDR1 MNHEY and CDR2 SMNVEV (reference sequence). V lost 6 bases and J lost 0; bases outside the gene matches: 7. CDR3: CASREPTGASYEQYF. CDR3 sequence (DNA): TGTGCCAGCAGAGAACCGACAGGGGCCTCCTACGAGCAGTACTTC.

The rearrangement links TRBV12-3 or TRBV12-4 to TRBJ1-5, with unresolved D. The ends were cut back, 3 bases at V and 6 bases at J, with 6 bases in the middle. CDR3 length: 12 residues. The CDR3 coding sequence is TGTGCCAGCAGTTTTGCCAGTCAGCCCCAGCATTTT. Its translation: CASSFASQPQHF.

The chain recombines TRBV15 with TRBJ2-7; D is uncertain. The CDR3 is 15 amino acids. Germline V CDR1 and CDR2: LNHNV, YYDKDF (reference sequence). V dropped 0 bases and J dropped 2 bases, with 11 bases sitting between them. The CDR3 reads CATSRDLGYAYEQYF. As DNA, the CDR3 is TGTGCCACCAGCAGAGATCTTGGCTACGCCTACGAGCAGTACTTC. The full variable domain, with the rest looked up from reference TRBV15 and TRBJ2-7, is DAMVIQNPRYQVTQFGKPVTLSCSQTLNHNVMYWYQQKSSQAPKLLFHYYDKDFNNEADTPDNFQSRRPNTSFCFLDIRSPGLGDTAMYLCATSRDLGYAYEQYFGPGTRLTVT.

The CDR3 nucleotides read TGTGCCAGCAGTCCCACCCGACAGGGTCCTGGCTACACCTTC. This sequence encodes CASSPTRQGPGYTF. The gene calls are TRBV28 and TRBJ1-2; 7 bases map to TRBD1. This CDR3 comprises 14 residues. Germline V gene data show CDR1 as MDHEN and CDR2 as SYDVKM. V shed 5 bases and J 7 bases; nucleotides not matched to a gene: 10.

The chain is built from TRBV2 and TRBJ2-7, with D perhaps TRBD1 (5 bases). The V end was cut by 4 bases, the J end by 7 bases, with 17 bases between. In germline, CDR1 is SNHLY, CDR2 FYNNEI. This CDR3 contains 14 residues. CDR3 loop: CASSGSVPTGEQYF. For the CDR3, the DNA is TGTGCCAGCAGTGGAAGTGTCCCTACAGGAGAGCAGTACTTC.

This sequence joins TRBV2 and TRBJ1-2, with D possibly matching TRBD1 (6 bases). The CDR3 is 13 amino acids. Germline V CDR1 and CDR2: SNHLY, FYNNEI. Trimming removed 6 bases at V and 6 bases at J, with 14 bases between. The CDR3 loop is CASRLTGRDGYTF. CDR3 in DNA: TGTGCCAGCAGACTAACAGGGAGGGATGGCTACACCTTC.

This rearrangement joins TRBV6-5 to TRBJ1-1; D is unresolved. Germline CDR1 MNHEY, CDR2 SVGAGI. V was trimmed by 2 bases and J by 12 bases, leaving 7 bases between them. The CDR3 sequence is 10 residues long. Written as DNA, the CDR3 is TGTGCCAGCAGTTACGAGTCTTCTTTCTTT. This gives the protein CASSYESSFF.

The J gene is TRBJ1-5, the V gene TRBV7-2; TRBD1 agrees at 11 bases. CDR1 is SGHTA, CDR2 FQGNSA, per germline. With V trimmed by 5 bases and J by 2 bases, 5 bases remained unmatched. This CDR3 contains 16 residues. The CDR3 reads CASSLGQGAGNQPQHF. CDR3 nucleotides: TGTGCCAGCAGCCTAGGACAGGGGGCTGGCAATCAGCCCCAGCATTTT.

J is TRBJ2-5 and V is TRBV2, with 7 bases aligning to TRBD2. Trimming at V came to 1 base and at J to 4 bases, leaving 9 bases not matched to a gene. Germline CDR1 reads SNHLY; CDR2 reads FYNNEI. This CDR3 region has 16 residues. The chain's CDR3 is CASSEVGGTLGETQYF. DNA for the CDR3: TGTGCCAGCAGTGAAGTGGGAGGGACCCTAGGAGAGACCCAGTACTTC.